This T cell receptor beta chain was recorded in a study of cytomegalovirus exposure and HLA in healthy donors. Study-level background: A prior study identified just under 120 million unique TCR beta sequences from roughly 170 million T cells.

Study observations and caveats: Earlier findings revealed that most TCR beta V segments proved productive either about 87% or about 30% of the time. The listing of 150 to 200 TCR beta chains classed them as cytomegalovirus-associated.

V shed 2 bases and J shed 1 base, with 15 bases lying between them. The CDR3 is 16 amino acids. CDR1 and CDR2 (germline): MRHNA, SNTAGT. With regard to this clone: Its antigen is unidentified.

Primers for the PCR totalled 60 Vbeta and 13 Jbeta. Produced via immunoSEQ multiplex PCR; TCRdb's table is partial and in-frame only. The table has about 120,000 clones, 55% to 65% seen once; the top ten hold 9.5%. This sequence joins TRBV6-4 and TRBJ2-7, with D perhaps TRBD1 (6 bases). The clonotype comes from a woman aged 40 to 49 in good health and CMV-seropositive. Sequencing was done on a sample of PBMCs. The CDR3 sequence: CASSDVLGHRSYEQYF. The CDR3 DNA is TGTGCCAGCAGTGACGTTTTGGGACACCGTTCCTACGAGCAGTACTTC.